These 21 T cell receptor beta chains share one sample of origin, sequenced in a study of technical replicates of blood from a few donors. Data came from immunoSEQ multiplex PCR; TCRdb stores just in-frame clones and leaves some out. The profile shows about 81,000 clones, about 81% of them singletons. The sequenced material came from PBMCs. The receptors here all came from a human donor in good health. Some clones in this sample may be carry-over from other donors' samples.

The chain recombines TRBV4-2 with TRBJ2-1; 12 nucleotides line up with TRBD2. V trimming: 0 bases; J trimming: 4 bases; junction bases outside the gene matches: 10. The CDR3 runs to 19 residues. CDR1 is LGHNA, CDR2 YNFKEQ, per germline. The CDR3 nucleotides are TGTGCCAGCAGCCAAGATTTGAGACTAGCGGGAGTGGGGTACAATGAGCAGTTCTTC. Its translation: CASSQDLRLAGVGYNEQFF.

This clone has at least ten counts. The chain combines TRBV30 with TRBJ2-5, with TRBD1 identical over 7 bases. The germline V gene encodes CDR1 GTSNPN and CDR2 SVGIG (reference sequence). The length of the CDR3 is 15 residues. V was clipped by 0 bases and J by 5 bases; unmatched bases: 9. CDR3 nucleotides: TGTGCCTGGAGTGTACCAGTCTCCAGGGGGGAGACCCAGTACTTC. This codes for CAWSVPVSRGETQYF.

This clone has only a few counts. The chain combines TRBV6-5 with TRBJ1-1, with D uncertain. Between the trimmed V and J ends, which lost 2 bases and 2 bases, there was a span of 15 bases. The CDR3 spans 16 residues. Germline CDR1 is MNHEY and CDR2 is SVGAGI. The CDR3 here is CASSYNSQYSNTEAFF. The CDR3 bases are TGTGCCAGCAGTTACAACTCCCAATACAGTAACACTGAAGCTTTCTTT.

Written as DNA, the CDR3 is TGTGCCAGCAGCTTAGAGTCCTACAGCTTGAACACTGAAGCTTTCTTT. Protein product: CASSLESYSLNTEAFF. The V gene is TRBV7-9, the J gene TRBJ1-1; D ambiguous. CDR3 length: 16 residues. V lost 1 base and J 0 bases, leaving 12 bases between the germline ends. The germline gives CDR1 SEHNR, CDR2 FQNEAQ (reference sequence).

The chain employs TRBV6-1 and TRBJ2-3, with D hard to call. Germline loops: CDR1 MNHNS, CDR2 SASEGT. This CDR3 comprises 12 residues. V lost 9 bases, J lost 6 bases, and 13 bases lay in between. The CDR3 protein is CASGVDGDTQYF. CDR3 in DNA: TGTGCCAGTGGTGTAGACGGGGATACGCAGTATTTT.

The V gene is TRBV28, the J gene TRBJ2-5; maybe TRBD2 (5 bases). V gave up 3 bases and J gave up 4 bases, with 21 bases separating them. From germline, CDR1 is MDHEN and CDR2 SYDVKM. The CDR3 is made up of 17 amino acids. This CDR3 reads CASSLSWESWEIETQYF. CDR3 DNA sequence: TGTGCCAGCAGTTTGTCGTGGGAGTCATGGGAGATAGAGACCCAGTACTTC.

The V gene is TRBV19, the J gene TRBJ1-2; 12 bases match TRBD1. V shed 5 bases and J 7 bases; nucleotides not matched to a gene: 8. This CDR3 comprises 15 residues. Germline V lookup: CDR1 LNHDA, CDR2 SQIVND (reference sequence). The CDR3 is CASSGTGGAVRGYTF. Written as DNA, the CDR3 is TGTGCCAGTAGTGGGACAGGGGGCGCGGTACGTGGCTACACCTTC.

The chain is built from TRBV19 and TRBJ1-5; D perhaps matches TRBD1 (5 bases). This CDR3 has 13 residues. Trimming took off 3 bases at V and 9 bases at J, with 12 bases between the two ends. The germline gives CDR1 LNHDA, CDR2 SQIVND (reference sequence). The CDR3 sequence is CASSMQEGRPQHF. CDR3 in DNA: TGTGCCAGTAGTATGCAGGAGGGGAGGCCCCAGCATTTT. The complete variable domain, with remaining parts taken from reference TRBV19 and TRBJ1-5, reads DGGITQSPKYLFRKEGQNVTLSCEQNLNHDAMYWYRQDPGQGLRLIYYSQIVNDFQKGDIAEGYSVSREKKESFPLTVTSAQKNPTAFYLCASSMQEGRPQHFGDGTRLSIL.

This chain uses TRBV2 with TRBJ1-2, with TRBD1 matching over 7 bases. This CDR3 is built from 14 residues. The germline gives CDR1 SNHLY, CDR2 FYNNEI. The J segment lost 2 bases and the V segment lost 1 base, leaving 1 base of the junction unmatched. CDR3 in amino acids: CASSEGTGNYGYTF. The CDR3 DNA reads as TGTGCCAGCAGTGAAGGGACAGGCAACTATGGCTACACCTTC.

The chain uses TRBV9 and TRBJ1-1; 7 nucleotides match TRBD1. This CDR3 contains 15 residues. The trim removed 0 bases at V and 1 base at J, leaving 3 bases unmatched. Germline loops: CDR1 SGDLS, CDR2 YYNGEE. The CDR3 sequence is CASSVGGTANTEAFF. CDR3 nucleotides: TGTGCCAGCAGCGTAGGAGGGACAGCGAACACTGAAGCTTTCTTT.

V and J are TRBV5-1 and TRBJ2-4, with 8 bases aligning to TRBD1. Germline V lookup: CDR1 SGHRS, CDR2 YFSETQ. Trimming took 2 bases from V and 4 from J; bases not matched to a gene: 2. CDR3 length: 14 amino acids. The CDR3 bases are TGCGCCAGCAGCTTTGGGACAGGTAAAAACATTCAGTACTTC. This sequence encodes CASSFGTGKNIQYF. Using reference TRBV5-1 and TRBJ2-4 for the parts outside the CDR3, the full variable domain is KAGVTQTPRYLIKTRGQQVTLSCSPISGHRSVSWYQQTPGQGLQFLFEYFSETQRNKGNFPGRFSGRQFSNSRSEMNVSTLELGDSALYLCASSFGTGKNIQYFGAGTRLSVL.

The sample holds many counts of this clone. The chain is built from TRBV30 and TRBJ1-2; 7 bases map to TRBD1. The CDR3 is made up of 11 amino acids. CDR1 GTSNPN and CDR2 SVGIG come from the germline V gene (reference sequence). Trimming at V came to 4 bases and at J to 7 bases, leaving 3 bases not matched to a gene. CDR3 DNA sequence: TGTGCCTGGACAGGGGGGTCTGGCTACACCTTC. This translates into CAWTGGSGYTF.

The CDR3 loop is CASTPRGTGDYEQYF. Written as DNA, the CDR3 is TGTGCCAGCACCCCACGGGGGACAGGGGATTACGAGCAGTACTTC. The rearrangement joins TRBV27 to TRBJ2-7; 10 bases are shared with TRBD1. The CDR3 runs 15 residues. J gave up 4 bases and V 7 bases, and 10 bases lay outside the gene matches. CDR1 is MNHEY, CDR2 SMNVEV, per germline (reference sequence).

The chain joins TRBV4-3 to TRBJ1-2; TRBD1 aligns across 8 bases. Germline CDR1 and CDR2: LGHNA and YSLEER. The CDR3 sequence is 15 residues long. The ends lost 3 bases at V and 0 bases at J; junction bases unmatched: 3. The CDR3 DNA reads TGCGCCAGCAGCCAGGGGACAGGAGCTAACTATGGCTACACCTTC. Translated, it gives CASSQGTGANYGYTF.

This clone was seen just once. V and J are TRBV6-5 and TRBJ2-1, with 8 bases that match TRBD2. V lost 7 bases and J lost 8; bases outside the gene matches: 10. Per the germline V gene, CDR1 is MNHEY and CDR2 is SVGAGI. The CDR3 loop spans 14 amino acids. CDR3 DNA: TGTGCCAGCACCGTGGATAGCGGGAAGGATGAGCAGTTCTTC. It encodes CASTVDSGKDEQFF.

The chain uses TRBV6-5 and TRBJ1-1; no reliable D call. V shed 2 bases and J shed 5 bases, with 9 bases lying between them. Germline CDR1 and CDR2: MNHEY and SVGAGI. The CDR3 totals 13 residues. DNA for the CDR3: TGTGCCAGCAGTTACAGTCGAGGAACTGAAGCTTTCTTT. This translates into CASSYSRGTEAFF.

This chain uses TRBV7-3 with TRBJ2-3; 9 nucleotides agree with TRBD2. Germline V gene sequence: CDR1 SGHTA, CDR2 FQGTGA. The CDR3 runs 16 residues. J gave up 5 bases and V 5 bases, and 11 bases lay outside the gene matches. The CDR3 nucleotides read TGTGCCAGCAGCCCATCTGGCGGGAGGGCCGGAGATACGCAGTATTTT. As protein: CASSPSGGRAGDTQYF.

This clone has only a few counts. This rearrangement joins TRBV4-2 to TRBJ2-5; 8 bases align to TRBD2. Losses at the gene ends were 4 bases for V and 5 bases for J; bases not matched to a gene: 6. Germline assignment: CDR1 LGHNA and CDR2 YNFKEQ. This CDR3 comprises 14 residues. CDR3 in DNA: TGTGCCAGCAGCCGGGAAAGCGGGAGTGAGACCCAGTACTTC. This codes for CASSRESGSETQYF.

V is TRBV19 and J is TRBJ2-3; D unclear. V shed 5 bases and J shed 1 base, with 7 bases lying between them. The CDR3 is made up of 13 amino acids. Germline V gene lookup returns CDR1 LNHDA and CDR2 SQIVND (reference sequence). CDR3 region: CASSPQGTDTQYF. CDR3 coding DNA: TGTGCCAGTAGTCCTCAGGGCACAGATACGCAGTATTTT.

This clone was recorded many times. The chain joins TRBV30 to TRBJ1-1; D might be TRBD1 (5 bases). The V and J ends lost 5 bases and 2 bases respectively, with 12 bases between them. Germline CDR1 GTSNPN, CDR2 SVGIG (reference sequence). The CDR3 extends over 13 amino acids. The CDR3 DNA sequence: TGTGCCTGGGAGGCAGGGAAAAACACTGAAGCTTTCTTT. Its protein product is CAWEAGKNTEAFF.

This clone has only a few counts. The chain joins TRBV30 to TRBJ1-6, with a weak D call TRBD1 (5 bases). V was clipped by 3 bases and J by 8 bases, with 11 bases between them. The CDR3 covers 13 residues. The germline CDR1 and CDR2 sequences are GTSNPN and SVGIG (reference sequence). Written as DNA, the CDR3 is TGTGCCTGGAGGAGAATACAGGATTCACCCCTCCACTTT. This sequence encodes CAWRRIQDSPLHF.